This is a list of T cell receptor beta chains from one sample in a study of early T cells in non-severe SARS-CoV-2 infection. TCRdb reprocessed the 5' RACE reads via MiXCR and lists one record per CDR3 protein. Of around 94,000 distinct CDR3 sequences listed, around 13% are singletons. Sequenced sample: whole blood. The receptors were sampled from an adult who was a healthcare worker with PCR-confirmed SARS-CoV-2 infection or an uninfected control (not recorded which). The CDR3 runs from the conserved cysteine through the conserved F or W. D genes are given only for firm matches. Expanded clones are given a class, and other clones once, few, many or no size at all.

D gene	V gene	clone size	J gene	CDR3 protein	CDR3 DNA
NA	TRBV28	NA	TRBJ1-1	CASSFHGRSEAFF	TGTGCCAGCAGTTTTCATGGGCGCTCGGAAGCTTTCTTT
NA	TRBV5-1	NA	TRBJ2-3	CASSLSPYTDTQYF	TGCGCCAGCAGCTTGTCCCCCTACACAGATACGCAGTATTTT
NA	TRBV24-1	NA	TRBJ1-5	CATSDSNNQPQHF	TGTGCCACCAGTGATTCTAATAATCAGCCCCAGCATTTT
TRBD1	TRBV20-1	few	TRBJ2-7	CSAPRPGQVYEQYF	TGCAGTGCCCCCCGACCGGGACAGGTCTACGAGCAGTACTTC
TRBD2	TRBV5-4	few	TRBJ2-7	CASSLFPSGTSYEQYF	TGTGCCAGCAGCTTGTTCCCTAGCGGGACGTCCTACGAGCAGTACTTC
TRBD1	TRBV19	few	TRBJ2-3	CASSILGQGLDTQYF	TGTGCCAGTAGTATATTGGGACAGGGACTCGATACGCAGTATTTT
NA	TRBV11-2	NA	TRBJ2-6	CASSLDDFSGTAGANVLTF	TGTGCCAGCAGCTTAGATGACTTTAGCGGGACAGCTGGGGCCAACGTCCTGACTTTC
NA	TRBV20-1	many	TRBJ1-5	CSASPVGQPQHF	TGCAGTGCTAGCCCAGTCGGGCAGCCCCAGCATTTT
NA	TRBV5-6	NA	TRBJ1-1	CASSAATQGNTEAFF	TGTGCCAGCAGCGCGGCAACCCAGGGGAACACTGAAGCTTTCTTT
NA	TRBV10-2	NA	TRBJ2-1	CASSGPGSSYNEQFF	TGCGCCAGCAGTGGTCCGGGGAGCTCCTACAATGAGCAGTTCTTC
NA	TRBV28	NA	TRBJ2-5	CARSSKGKTQYF	TGTGCCAGGAGCTCAAAGGGGAAGACCCAGTACTTC
NA	TRBV4-3	few	TRBJ1-2	CASSQDTGSYGYTF	TGCGCCAGCAGCCAAGATACGGGTTCCTATGGCTACACCTTC
NA	TRBV29-1	few	TRBJ2-5	CSVEQETQYF	TGCAGCGTTGAACAGGAGACCCAGTACTTC
NA	TRBV12-3/TRBV12-4	NA	TRBJ1-2	CASSLTRTNYGYTF	TGTGCCAGCAGCCTAACAAGGACGAACTATGGCTACACCTTC
NA	TRBV28	many	TRBJ2-3	CASRLSGDTQYF	TGTGCCAGCAGGCTAAGCGGTGATACGCAGTATTTT
NA	TRBV20-1	many	TRBJ2-5	CSVKRGSYQETQYF	TGCAGTGTCAAGCGCGGAAGTTACCAAGAGACCCAGTACTTC
NA	TRBV27	many	TRBJ1-6	CASSFTERGDSPLHF	TGTGCCAGCAGTTTTACGGAAAGAGGTGATTCACCCCTCCACTTT
NA	TRBV28	few	TRBJ2-5	CASSSLTRMGF	TGTGCCAGCAGTTCCCTGACTAGGATGGGATTC
NA	TRBV4-1	NA	TRBJ1-3	CASSQSGGPRGNTIYF	TGCGCCAGCAGCCAATCCGGGGGGCCCAGAGGAAACACCATATATTTT
NA	TRBV6-1	few	TRBJ2-7	CASSEGPTDFYEQYF	TGTGCCAGCAGTGAAGGGCCGACAGATTTCTACGAGCAGTACTTC
TRBD2	TRBV9	few	TRBJ2-3	CASSVASGGPSDTQYF	TGTGCCAGCAGCGTAGCTAGCGGTGGCCCTTCAGATACGCAGTATTTT
NA	TRBV28	NA	TRBJ2-2	CASSTLTGELFF	TGTGCCAGCAGTACCTTAACCGGGGAGCTGTTTTTT
NA	TRBV7-3	few	TRBJ2-7	CASSPPHEQYF	TGTGCCAGCAGCCCCCCCCACGAGCAGTACTTC
NA	TRBV5-1	NA	TRBJ2-7	CASSLVPGAKDEQYF	TGCGCCAGCAGCTTGGTCCCGGGGGCGAAGGACGAGCAGTACTTC
NA	TRBV10-3	NA	TRBJ1-4	CAISSNEKLFF	TGTGCCATCAGTTCCAATGAAAAACTGTTTTTT
TRBD2	TRBV28	few	TRBJ2-7	CASFSPAGAIRSHEQYF	TGTGCCAGCTTTTCCCCTGCGGGAGCGATCAGGTCTCACGAGCAGTACTTC
NA	TRBV9	few	TRBJ2-3	CASSVAGVSYTQYF	TGTGCCAGCAGCGTAGCGGGAGTTTCCTATACGCAGTATTTT
TRBD1	TRBV28	many	TRBJ1-6	CASSFRDRGYSPLHF	TGTGCCAGCAGTTTTCGGGACAGGGGTTATTCACCCCTCCACTTT
NA	TRBV5-1	many	TRBJ2-7	CASSFTGPSYEQYF	TGCGCCAGCAGCTTTACTGGGCCTTCCTACGAGCAGTACTTC
TRBD1	TRBV27	many	TRBJ1-1	CASSLLGQGFTEAFF	TGTGCCAGCAGTTTATTGGGACAGGGATTCACTGAAGCTTTCTTT
NA	TRBV9	few	TRBJ2-1	CASSSNLERPFF	TGTGCCAGCAGCTCCAACTTGGAACGGCCGTTCTTC
NA	TRBV29-1	many	TRBJ2-1	CSVPTTNNEQFF	TGCAGCGTCCCGACTACCAACAATGAGCAGTTCTTC
NA	TRBV13	NA	TRBJ1-6	CASSLGGVRSPLHF	TGTGCCAGCAGCTTAGGGGGGGTCCGGTCACCCCTCCACTTT
NA	TRBV7-9	few	TRBJ1-1	CASSFPTKGYGVGYTEAFF	TGTGCCAGCAGCTTCCCCACGAAGGGGTACGGGGTGGGCTACACTGAAGCTTTCTTT
TRBD2	TRBV11-1	NA	TRBJ2-7	CASSLPSGRGGEQYF	TGTGCCAGCAGCTTACCTAGCGGTAGAGGTGGAGAGCAGTACTTC
NA	TRBV9	NA	TRBJ1-4	CASSAGGQANEKLFF	TGTGCCAGCAGCGCCGGGGGGCAGGCGAATGAAAAACTGTTTTTT
NA	TRBV25-1	NA	TRBJ1-6	CASSPRRERSPLHF	TGTGCCAGCAGCCCACGGAGGGAACGATCACCCCTCCACTTT
NA	TRBV5-3	many	TRBJ2-7	CARSLGMYEQYF	TGTGCCAGAAGCTTGGGGATGTACGAGCAGTACTTC
NA	TRBV12-3/TRBV12-4	few	TRBJ1-1	CASSPAMNTEAFF	TGTGCCAGTAGTCCGGCAATGAACACTGAAGCTTTCTTT
NA	TRBV27	many	TRBJ2-1	CASSLSGRYNEQFF	TGTGCCAGCAGTTTATCGGGCCGTTACAATGAGCAGTTCTTC
NA	TRBV11-2	few	TRBJ2-1	CASSTSGTSSYNEQFF	TGTGCCAGCAGCACAAGCGGGACAAGCTCCTACAATGAGCAGTTCTTC
NA	TRBV21-1	NA	TRBJ2-5	CASSPRQASETQYF	TGTGCCAGCAGCCCGCGACAGGCATCGGAGACCCAGTACTTC
NA	TRBV7-6	many	TRBJ1-3	CASSRDRFSGNTIYF	TGTGCCAGCAGCCGAGACAGATTCTCTGGAAACACCATATATTTT
TRBD2	TRBV27	NA	TRBJ2-1	CASSLATSGHHDNEQFF	TGTGCCAGCAGTTTAGCGACTAGCGGGCATCATGACAATGAGCAGTTCTTC
NA	TRBV1	NA	TRBJ1-5	CTSSQTNQPQHF	TGCACCAGCAGCCAAACCAATCAGCCCCAGCATTTT
NA	TRBV29-1	few	TRBJ2-2	CSVVHLASGELFF	TGCAGCGTTGTTCATCTAGCGTCCGGGGAGCTGTTTTTT
NA	TRBV28	few	TRBJ2-7	CASSGALSASYEQYF	TGTGCCAGCAGTGGGGCGCTCTCGGCCTCCTACGAGCAGTACTTC
NA	TRBV21-1	NA	TRBJ2-2	CASGRGRERTPGSCFF	NA
TRBD2	TRBV27	NA	TRBJ2-7	CASGFSGTYEQYF	TGTGCCAGCGGGTTTAGCGGGACCTACGAGCAGTACTTC
TRBD1	TRBV20-1	many	TRBJ2-1	CSASSRGRGNEQFF	TGCAGTGCTAGCTCCAGGGGGCGCGGGAATGAGCAGTTCTTC